This T cell receptor beta chain was retrieved from a study of CD8 T cells in ankylosing spondylitis (dated by TCRdb to 2017 to 2019). For context, the study as a whole: The study set out to find disease-linked TCR variants by profiling T cell receptor beta repertoires in ankylosing spondylitis patients and healthy donors. Peripheral blood was sampled, and synovial fluid was also collected from ankylosing spondylitis patients. The whole study cohort included 108 healthy donors and 20 to 30 ankylosing spondylitis patients. Study-level results and caveats: The disease-linked clones had a CD8+ phenotype and were found at relatively low frequencies in peripheral blood. Some motif variants were previously reported in synovial fluid and blood of reactive arthritis patients, suggesting common disease-initiation mechanisms. The disease-linked clones were reported to be significantly enriched in matched synovial fluid samples from ankylosing spondylitis patients. A TCR beta motif of eight highly homologous amino acid variants appeared characteristic of blood from ankylosing spondylitis patients.

Trimming costs V 0 bases and J 3 bases, and their ends lie 18 bases apart. The CDR3 numbers 18 residues from cysteine through phenylalanine. The sequence is cut down to CDR3 DNA, 54 bases in frame from base 1. The CDR1 and CDR2 encoded by the germline V gene are MNHEY and SVGEGT. The data were produced on an Illumina HiSeq 2500. Quantitative 5'-RACE with molecular barcodes was used to prepare TCR beta libraries. As for how the authors treated the data: To identify disease-linked TCR variants, a new computational method was used, one built on a probabilistic model of VDJ rearrangement. TCRdb reworked the public reads: Q25 trimming with fastp, MiXCR clone assembly, productive beta chains retained. Records with the same CDR3 protein are collapsed into one entry carrying the most frequent genes and DNA. The V and J calls and clone size are TCRdb's, not the authors'. For this sample there are about 210,000 distinct CDR3 sequences; around 7.9% appear just once. The leading ten clones occupy 13% to 15% of the sample.

To note about this clonotype: The clone's antigen remains unknown. Base qualities are missing; no much larger clone stands one base away.

The V gene is TRBV6-2 or TRBV6-3 and the J gene is TRBJ2-4; the D gene could be either TRBD1 or TRBD2, each agreeing at 5 bases. The TCR originated in a male donor with ankylosing spondylitis. The sample was blood, either unsorted or a sorted T cell fraction (not recorded which). The CDR3: CASSYSSYLGAVKNIQYF. The bases read TGTGCCAGCAGTTACTCGTCTTATCTCGGGGCGGTCAAAAACATTCAGTACTTC.